A selection of T cell receptor beta chains follows, all from one sample in a study of CD4 T cells in relation to SARS-CoV-2 and coronaviruses. Clones were sequenced by immunoSEQ multiplex PCR, and TCRdb holds only the in-frame ones, with some missing. The sample gives about 18,000 clones, around three quarters of which show up once; roughly 16% is in the top ten. These receptors' targets are unknown. What was sequenced was CD4+ T cells from PBMCs, cultured in vitro. Every receptor here comes from a human donor in good health. Each CDR3 is given with its conserved first and last residue. D genes are given only for firm matches. Clone size is not always given. Where it is, it says once, few, many or a class for expanded clones.

>.|TRBV10-3|TRBJ2-7|.
TGTGCCATCAGTGGCCCCGATATCTCCTACGAGCAGTACTTC
CAISGPDISYEQYF
>.|TRBV30|TRBJ1-1|TRBD1
TGTGCCTGGAGTGTGGGGGACAGAACTGAAGCTTTCTTT
CAWSVGDRTEAFF
>.|TRBV3-1/TRBV3-2|TRBJ1-5|TRBD1
TGTGCCAGCAGCCAAGATCCTAGTGCGAAGGGGAGACAGGGACGTCCCCAGCATTTT
CASSQDPSAKGRQGRPQHF
>.|TRBV24-1|TRBJ2-7|.
TGTGCCACCGGTGTGGGCGACTACGAGCAGTACTTC
CATGVGDYEQYF
>.|TRBV6-1|TRBJ2-3|TRBD2
TGTGCCAGCAGTGAAACGCGGGAGAGCACAGATACGCAGTATTTT
CASSETRESTDTQYF
>.|TRBV15|TRBJ2-7|.
TGTGCCACCAGTGCTCAGGTCACCTACGAGCAGTACTTC
CATSAQVTYEQYF
>.|TRBV5-1|TRBJ2-7|TRBD1
TGCGCCAGCAGCAGACAGGGGAGTATGGACGAGCAGTACTTC
CASSRQGSMDEQYF
>.|TRBV18|TRBJ2-1|.
TGTGCCAGCTCAGCAGAGTACAATGAGCAGTTCTTC
CASSAEYNEQFF
>.|TRBV6-6|TRBJ1-3|TRBD1
TGTGCCAGCAGCCGGGACAGGGGAAGGTGGGACACCATATATTTT
CASSRDRGRWDTIYF
>.|TRBV6-5|TRBJ1-1|.
TGTGCCAGCAGTTCCCACTACTCGAACACTGAAGCTTTCTTT
CASSSHYSNTEAFF
>.|TRBV6-5|TRBJ1-2|TRBD1
TGTGCCTCCCGGACAGGGGCGTTCGATGGCTACACCTTC
CASRTGAFDGYTF
>few|TRBV25-1|TRBJ1-2|.
TGTGCCAGCAGTGATCCGGCGAGGATGTACGGTGGCTACACCTTC
CASSDPARMYGGYTF
>.|TRBV12-3/TRBV12-4|TRBJ2-2|.
TGTGCCAGCAGTTTTCCCGGGGAGCTGTTTTTT
CASSFPGELFF
>.|TRBV4-1|TRBJ2-1|.
TGCGCCAGCAGCCCCGGTGGGACGAACTACAATGAGCAGTTCTTC
CASSPGGTNYNEQFF
>.|TRBV6-1|TRBJ2-1|TRBD2
TGTGCCAGCAGTGAAGGACTAGCGGGAGCCTACAATGAGCAGTTCTTC
CASSEGLAGAYNEQFF
>.|TRBV5-4|TRBJ1-2|.
TGTGCCAGCAGCTTAGATCGGACGGCCTCGGGGGGCTACACCTTC
CASSLDRTASGGYTF
>once|TRBV5-1|TRBJ2-3|.
TGCGCCAGCTCCAAACAGGGAATTGCAGATACGCAGTATTTT
CASSKQGIADTQYF
>.|TRBV7-2|TRBJ2-1|TRBD2
TGTGCCAGCAGCAGGGGACTAGGCTCCTACAATGAGCAGTTCTTC
CASSRGLGSYNEQFF
>.|TRBV23-1|TRBJ2-7|.
TGCGCCAGCTTTCCGTTGGAGACTACGTCCTACGAGCAGTACTTC
CASFPLETTSYEQYF
>.|TRBV6-6|TRBJ1-2|TRBD1
TGTGCCAGCAGTTACGATGCAGGGGGCGTGAACTATGGCTACACCTTC
CASSYDAGGVNYGYTF
>.|TRBV10-3|TRBJ2-7|.
TGTGCCATCAGTGAGTCCCATAGGGGAAGCTCCTACGAGCAGTACTTC
CAISESHRGSSYEQYF
>few|TRBV7-8|TRBJ1-6|.
TGTGCCGGAGCCAGTGGGGGAGATTCACCCCTCCACTTT
CAGASGGDSPLHF
>.|TRBV19|TRBJ1-5|TRBD1
TGTGCCAGTAGTACAGACAGGGAGCGGCCCCAGCATTTT
CASSTDRERPQHF
>.|TRBV5-1|TRBJ2-7|.
TGCGCCAGCAGCTTGTTGAAACAGAGCTCCTACGAGCAGTACTTC
CASSLLKQSSYEQYF
>.|TRBV18|TRBJ1-6|TRBD1
TGTGCCAGCTCACCCCGACAGGGGCAGGGTTCACCCCTCCACTTT
CASSPRQGQGSPLHF
>.|TRBV3-1/TRBV3-2|TRBJ1-1|TRBD1
TGTGCCAGCAGCCGGGGGACAGTACGGACTGAAGCTTTCTTT
CASSRGTVRTEAFF